This TCR beta chain stems from a study of T cell responses to AZD1222 COVID-19 vaccine. This CDR3 has 14 amino acids. CDR1 MNHEY and CDR2 SMNVEV come from the germline V gene (reference sequence). V lost 7 bases and J lost 8; bases outside the gene matches: 9. Whole-study findings and limits: Increases in Spike-specific TCR breadth and depth were seen after two AZD1222 doses. Spike-spanning, vaccine-associated CD4 TCRs were dominant at 160-218 and 743-854.

Profiling relied on immunoSEQ multiplex PCR, and the TCRdb table lists in-frame clones only, not all of them. The sample shows about 260,000 clones, more than 80% of them seen only once. Notes on this clone: Its target is unknown.

The sequence came from an adult in good health. The chain carries TRBV27 and TRBJ2-1; TRBD2 aligns across 9 bases. The specimen comprised peripheral blood, sampled on day 0 of AZD1222 vaccination. The CDR3 reads CASTSGTSIYEQFF. The CDR3 DNA is TGTGCCAGCACATCGGGGACTAGCATCTATGAGCAGTTCTTC.